This is a list of T cell receptor beta chains from one sample in a study of beta chain features in type 1 diabetes. Method: immunoSEQ multiplex PCR; TCRdb's copy keeps in-frame clones and lacks some. The sample comprises fewer than 250,000 clones, over 7.5% of which are singletons, and about 0.037% rests with the top ten. Specimen: naive CD4+ T cells from blood. Receptors were obtained from a woman younger than 30 in good health. CDR3s leave out the opening cysteine and the closing phenylalanine or tryptophan. Fields, in order: V gene, J gene, CDR3 protein.

TRBV6-1	TRBJ2-7	AISELRGGPNEQY
TRBV4-1	TRBJ2-5	ASSQESLARPQETQY
TRBV5-1	TRBJ2-1	ASSLGGSPYNEQF
TRBV20-1	TRBJ1-2	SARDLGGYT
TRBV4-2	TRBJ2-3	ASSQDPAGGTDTQY
TRBV30	TRBJ1-2	AWIQGNGYT
TRBV5-1	TRBJ1-2	ASSSGLQQTNYGYT
TRBV6-6	TRBJ2-1	ASSYFPTTGAFI
TRBV11-2	TRBJ2-1	ASSRVAGSYNEQF
TRBV6-5	TRBJ1-6	ASSFTGAGLGSPLH
TRBV2	TRBJ1-3	ASTRGPSNTIY
TRBV6-1	TRBJ1-1	ASREGTPSEAF
TRBV29-1	TRBJ1-1	SVVYGDGAF
TRBV6-5	TRBJ1-2	ASSTRTGGSYGYT
TRBV6-5	TRBJ2-2	ASKNRANTGELF
TRBV6-5	TRBJ1-1	ASTKQGGTEAF
TRBV30	TRBJ2-1	AWSGSRGGKEQF
TRBV5-5	TRBJ1-5	ASSPTGGNQPQH
TRBV25-1	TRBJ2-5	ASNLAYMETQY
TRBV23-1	TRBJ1-5	ASSPSSGGINQPQH
TRBV6-6	.	ASSDVGRASYEQY
TRBV9	TRBJ2-7	ASSVGVQGIYEQY
TRBV6-5	TRBJ1-6	ASSYNGQLNSPLH
TRBV5-1	TRBJ1-1	ASSSGDRMNTEAF
TRBV19	TRBJ2-7	ASTARSAGEGEQY
TRBV10-3	TRBJ2-1	AISLALYNEQF
TRBV5-1	TRBJ2-5	ASSPSGTGQETQY
TRBV18	TRBJ2-1	ASSPRRGGEQF
TRBV5-6	TRBJ1-4	ASSLKQTNEKLF
TRBV15	TRBJ2-2	ATSSGWSVWELF
TRBV25-1	TRBJ2-7	ASMGRGYEQY
TRBV11-2	TRBJ1-1	ASSFDRKAF